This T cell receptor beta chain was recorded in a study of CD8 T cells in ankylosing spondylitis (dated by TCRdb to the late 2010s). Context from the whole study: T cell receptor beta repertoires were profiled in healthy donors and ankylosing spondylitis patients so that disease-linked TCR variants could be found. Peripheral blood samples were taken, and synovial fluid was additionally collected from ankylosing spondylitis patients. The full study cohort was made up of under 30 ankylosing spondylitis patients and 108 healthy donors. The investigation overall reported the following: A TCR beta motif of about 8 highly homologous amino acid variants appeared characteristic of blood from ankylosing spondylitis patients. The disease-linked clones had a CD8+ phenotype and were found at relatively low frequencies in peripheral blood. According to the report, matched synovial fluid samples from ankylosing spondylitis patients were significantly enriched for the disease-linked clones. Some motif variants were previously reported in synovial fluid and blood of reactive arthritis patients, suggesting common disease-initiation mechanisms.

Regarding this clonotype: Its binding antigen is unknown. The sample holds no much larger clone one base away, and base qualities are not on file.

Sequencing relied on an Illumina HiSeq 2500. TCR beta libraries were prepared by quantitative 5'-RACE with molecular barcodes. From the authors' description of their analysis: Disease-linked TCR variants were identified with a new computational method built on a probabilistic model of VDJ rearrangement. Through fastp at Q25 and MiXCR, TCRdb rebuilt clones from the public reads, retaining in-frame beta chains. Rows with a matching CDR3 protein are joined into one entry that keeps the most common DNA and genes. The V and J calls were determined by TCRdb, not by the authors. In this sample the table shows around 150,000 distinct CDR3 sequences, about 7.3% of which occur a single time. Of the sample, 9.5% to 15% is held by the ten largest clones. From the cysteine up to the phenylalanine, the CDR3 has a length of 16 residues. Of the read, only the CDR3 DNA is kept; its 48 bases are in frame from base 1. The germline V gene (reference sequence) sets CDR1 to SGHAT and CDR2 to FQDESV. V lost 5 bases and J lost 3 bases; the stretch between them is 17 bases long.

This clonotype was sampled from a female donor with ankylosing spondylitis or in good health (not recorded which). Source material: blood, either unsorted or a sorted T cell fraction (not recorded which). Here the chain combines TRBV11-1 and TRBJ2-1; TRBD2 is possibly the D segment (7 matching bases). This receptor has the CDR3 CASSPPGGPFYNEQFF. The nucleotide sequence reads TGTGCCAGCAGCCCCCCCGGGGGGCCATTCTACAATGAGCAGTTCTTC. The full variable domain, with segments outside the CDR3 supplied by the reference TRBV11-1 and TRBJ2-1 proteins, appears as EAEVAQSPRYKITEKSQAVAFWCDPISGHATLYWYRQILGQGPELLVQFQDESVVDDSQLPKDRFSAERLKGVDSTLKIQPAELGDSAMYLCASSPPGGPFYNEQFFGPGTRLTVL.